Sequencing of this TCR beta chain was carried out in a study of blood T cell repertoires in COVID-19. Across the study: Acute-phase and convalescent COVID-19 samples originated in the United States, Italy and Spain. PBMCs, B-cell-depleted T cells, or T cells provided the cDNA or gDNA that made up the material.

The authors' processing: Amplification from reference gene primers served as the basis for estimated nucleated cell counts. Libraries were prepared by immunoSEQ multiplex PCR; TCRdb keeps only in-frame clonotypes and omits some of them. V and J calls and clone size are copied from that table; D and trimming were computed from the DNA. The data hold hundreds of thousands of clones, with just under 85% observed a single time. The V gene end was trimmed by 1 base and the J gene end by 3 bases; junction bases not matched to a gene: 6. This CDR3 region has 16 residues. CDR1 is SGHTA and CDR2 is FQGNSA in the germline V gene.

This clonotype originated in an elderly woman with acute or convalescent COVID-19. V and J are TRBV7-2 and TRBJ2-5, with 9 nucleotides matching TRBD1. Source material: peripheral blood. The CDR3 reads CASSLGGTGKEETQYF. The CDR3 nucleotides are TGTGCCAGCAGCTTAGGGGGGACAGGGAAGGAAGAGACCCAGTACTTC. The variable domain in full, with the rest retrieved from reference TRBV7-2 and TRBJ2-5, is GAGVSQSPSNKVTEKGKDVELRCDPISGHTALYWYRQSLGQGLEFLIYFQGNSAPDKSGLPSDRFSAERTGGSVSTLTIQRTQQEDSAVYLCASSLGGTGKEETQYFGPGTRLLVL.